Listed here are 4 T cell receptor beta chains from one sample, sequenced in a study of CD8 T cells in Susac syndrome. With random hexamers, roughly 0.45 to 1 ug RNA was reverse transcribed. TCRdb ran MiXCR on the immunoSEQ multiplex PCR reads and lists one entry per CDR3 protein. The sample carries under 550,000 distinct CDR3 sequences, 75% to 90% recorded once. Sample: CD8+ T cells from PBMCs. These receptor sequences come from a human donor with multiple sclerosis.

The J gene is TRBJ1-5, the V gene TRBV19, with TRBD1 matching over 8 bases. The junction had 9 bases not matched to a gene; V was cut back by 4 bases and J by 1 base. The CDR3 loop spans 17 amino acids. Looked up from germline, CDR1 is LNHDA and CDR2 is SQIVND (reference sequence). The CDR3 here is CASSTQTGQDSNQPQHF. CDR3 nucleotides: TGTGCCAGTAGTACACAAACGGGACAGGACAGCAATCAGCCCCAGCATTTT.

The V and J genes are TRBV25-1 and TRBJ2-5; the match to TRBD1 covers 8 bases. CDR3 length: 16 residues. In germline, CDR1 is MGHDK, CDR2 SYGVNS. After removal of 4 bases from V and 5 bases from J, the junction contained 12 bases not matched to a gene. CDR3: CASSGLWAGGDETQYF. In DNA form, the CDR3 reads TGTGCCAGCAGTGGTCTCTGGGCAGGGGGCGACGAGACCCAGTACTTC.

The sample holds one count of this clonotype. V usage is TRBV29-1 and J usage is TRBJ1-2, with D possibly TRBD1 on 5 matching bases. Germline CDR1 and CDR2: SQVTM and ANQGSEA. Trimming cost V 4 bases and J 7 bases, with 16 bases left between them. The CDR3 consists of 13 residues. CDR3: CSVVRGEGSGYTF. CDR3 coding DNA: TGCAGCGTTGTACGGGGGGAAGGCAGTGGCTACACCTTC.

The chain recombines TRBV20-1 with TRBJ1-2; D is possibly TRBD1 (5 bases). V was cut by 3 bases and J by 5 bases, with 13 bases left in between. CDR3 length: 13 residues. Germline CDR1 DFQATT, CDR2 SNEGSKA (reference sequence). Here the CDR3 reads CSASWAGPYGYTF. DNA for the CDR3: TGCAGTGCTAGCTGGGCAGGGCCTTATGGCTACACCTTC.